These 3 T cell receptor beta chains were sequenced from one sample in a study of CD8+ T cells in alopecia areata. RNA, once extracted, was reverse transcribed into cDNA for use as the sequencing template. Sequencing used immunoSEQ multiplex PCR; TCRdb keeps in-frame clones, though not all of them. The table shows about 150,000 clones, with 58% occurring only once. The sample consisted of CD4+ T cells sorted from blood, taken at week 0. These receptor sequences come from a human donor with alopecia areata.

This clone was counted between two and nine times. The chain combines TRBV11-2 with TRBJ2-1, with 10 bases lining up with TRBD2. J gave up 4 bases and V 4 bases, and 10 bases lay outside the gene matches. Germline V lookup: CDR1 SGHAT, CDR2 FQNNGV. There are 17 residues in the CDR3. The CDR3 bases are TGTGCCAGCAGCTCCTCGTTAGCGGGGGGCTTTTACAATGAGCAGTTCTTC. Its protein product is CASSSSLAGGFYNEQFF.

CDR3 loop: CASSVGPGSDQETQYF. CDR3 coding DNA: TGTGCCAGCAGCGTAGGCCCGGGGTCAGACCAAGAGACCCAGTACTTC. The chain uses TRBV9 and TRBJ2-5; TRBD2 is a possible D gene (5 bases). Germline V lookup: CDR1 SGDLS, CDR2 YYNGEE. There are 16 residues in the CDR3. Trimming stripped 0 bases from V and 0 bases from J, with 12 bases between.

This clone has more than one count but fewer than ten. The rearrangement joins TRBV11-3 to TRBJ1-1; D is possibly TRBD1 (5 bases). The V and J ends lost 0 bases and 3 bases respectively, with 20 bases between them. The germline V gene encodes CDR1 SGHNT and CDR2 YENEEA. The CDR3 has 18 amino acids. CDR3 coding DNA: TGTGCCAGCAGCTTAGACCAGGGCGGGAGTGTGAGGCACACTGAAGCTTTCTTT. This translates into CASSLDQGGSVRHTEAFF.